The 26 T cell receptor beta chains below were found in one sample sequenced in a study of blood T cells in healthy people across ages. A second PCR of 7 to 11 cycles used a sample-barcoded 5' primer and a J-beta primer mix. One entry per CDR3 protein, called by TCRdb with MiXCR from the 5' RACE reads. The data show 600,000 or so distinct CDR3 sequences, approximately 30% seen once. The sample taken for sequencing was blood. These TCRs come from a woman of 80 years or more in good health.

This clonotype showed up many times. The chain employs TRBV7-2 and TRBJ2-1; D ambiguous. V was trimmed by 5 bases and J by 7 bases, leaving 12 bases between them. This CDR3 has 13 amino acids. Per the germline V gene, CDR1 is SGHTA and CDR2 is FQGNSA. This CDR3 is CASSLERRNEQFF. CDR3 bases: TGTGCCAGCAGCCTAGAGCGACGGAATGAGCAGTTCTTC.

As to this clonotype: Since a much larger clone is just one base distant, this may be a read error. This chain links TRBV9 with TRBJ2-1; D may correspond to TRBD1 or TRBD2 (5 bases each). The CDR3 covers 15 residues. Per germline, CDR1 SGDLS and CDR2 YYNGEE. The CDR3 protein is CAGSVDGTTYNEQFF. In DNA form, the CDR3 reads TGTGCCGGCAGCGTAGACGGGACCACCTACAATGAGCAGTTCTTC.

This clonotype was seen ten or more times. The V gene is TRBV19, the J gene TRBJ2-4; TRBD1 might be the D (8 bases). The CDR3 sequence is 15 residues long. V was cut by 6 bases and J by 3 bases, with 15 bases left in between. Germline V lookup: CDR1 LNHDA, CDR2 SQIVND (reference sequence). The CDR3 loop is CASSEAGQVKNIQYF. In DNA, the CDR3 is TGTGCCAGTAGCGAAGCGGGACAGGTCAAAAACATTCAGTACTTC.

Concerning this clonotype: It may be a read error: a sequence one base away is much more abundant. The chain combines TRBV7-9 with TRBJ2-1; 8 positions agree with TRBD2. The CDR3 extends over 15 amino acids. Germline V gene sequence: CDR1 SEHNR, CDR2 FQNEAQ (reference sequence). The CDR3 sequence: CARSFSSGFHNEQFF. CDR3 bases: TGTGCCCGCAGCTTCTCTAGCGGGTTCCACAATGAGCAGTTCTTC.

The chain uses TRBV14 and TRBJ2-7; possibly TRBD1 for D (6 bases). Trimming took 2 bases from V and 7 from J, leaving 21 bases between them. Germline loops: CDR1 SGHDN, CDR2 FVKESK. This CDR3 has 16 amino acids. CDR3 bases: TGTGCCAGCAGCCAATTTAATCGTCCCGGGGACAATGAGCAGTACTTC. Its protein product is CASSQFNRPGDNEQYF.

This clonotype was detected many times. The V and J genes are TRBV7-2 and TRBJ2-7; the D is unclear. There are 13 residues in the CDR3. Germline V gives CDR1 SGHTA, CDR2 FQGNSA. Between the trimmed V and J ends, which lost 5 bases and 3 bases, there was a span of 11 bases. The chain's CDR3 is CASSASRGYEQYF. The CDR3 nucleotides read TGTGCCAGCAGCGCGTCGAGAGGCTACGAGCAGTACTTC.

This clonotype has a count of ten or more. The chain recombines TRBV7-6 with TRBJ2-7, with a weak D call TRBD1 (5 bases). The CDR3 contains 12 residues. The V gene's germline CDR1 is SGHVS and CDR2 FNYEAQ. The V and J ends lost 0 bases and 6 bases respectively, with 6 bases between them. CDR3 sequence reads: CASSLAGREQYF. The CDR3 region has the DNA TGTGCCAGCAGCTTAGCGGGGCGCGAGCAGTACTTC.

This clonotype was counted ten times or more. CDR3 DNA: TGTGCCAGCAGTATCGGCAATCAGCCCCAGCATTTT. Translated, it gives CASSIGNQPQHF. The J gene is TRBJ1-5, the V gene TRBV6-6; D is undetermined. Germline V gene lookup returns CDR1 MNHNY and CDR2 SVGAGI (reference sequence). This CDR3 spans 12 amino acids. The V gene lost 5 bases and the J gene lost 2 bases, with 4 bases spanning the gap.

This clonotype showed up many times. The genes are TRBV6-6 and TRBJ2-1; D is unclear. Germline-derived CDR1 and CDR2 are MNHNY and SVGAGI (reference sequence). Between the trimmed V and J ends, which lost 8 bases and 6 bases, there was a span of 17 bases. The CDR3 contains 14 residues. As DNA, the CDR3 is TGTGCCAGCCGGAAAGACGGACGTTTCAATGAGCAGTTCTTC. This codes for CASRKDGRFNEQFF.

Comments on this clonotype: A clone one base away is much larger, so this may be a read error. This chain uses TRBV27 with TRBJ2-5; no clear D gene. This CDR3 contains 13 residues. Trimming took off 5 bases at V and 6 bases at J, with 13 bases between the two ends. Germline V gene sequence: CDR1 MNHEY, CDR2 SMNVEV (reference sequence). CDR3 in DNA: TGTGCCAGCAGTGCATCCCATTGGAAGACCCAGTACTTC. Its translation: CASSASHWKTQYF.

This clonotype was seen many times. V is TRBV28 and J is TRBJ2-1; no definite D call. V shed 6 bases and J shed 9 bases, with 12 bases lying between them. The CDR3 length is 12 residues. CDR1 and CDR2 from the germline V gene are MDHEN and SYDVKM. DNA for the CDR3: TGTGCCAGCAGCCTGGACGTGCTTGAGCAGTTCTTC. It translates to CASSLDVLEQFF. Variable domain in full (rest from reference TRBV28 and TRBJ2-1): DVKVTQSSRYLVKRTGEKVFLECVQDMDHENMFWYRQDPGLGLRLIYFSYDVKMKEKGDIPEGYSVSREKKERFSLILESASTNQTSMYLCASSLDVLEQFFGPGTRLTVL.

Many counts were recorded for this clonotype. The chain has TRBV3-1 and TRBJ1-5; D call uncertain. The ends were cut back, 1 base at V and 1 base at J, with 17 bases in the middle. Germline CDR1 is LGHDT and CDR2 is YNNKEL (reference sequence). This CDR3 is built from 18 residues. CDR3 nucleotide sequence: TGTGCCAGCAGCCAAGCCTTTCGCAGCCAAAAAAGCAATCAGCCCCAGCATTTT. It codes for CASSQAFRSQKSNQPQHF.

This rearrangement joins TRBV4-2 to TRBJ2-7, with a possible D match to TRBD2 (6 bases). Trimming stripped 0 bases from V and 2 bases from J, with 11 bases between. The CDR3 runs to 15 residues. In germline, CDR1 is LGHNA, CDR2 YNFKEQ. CDR3 in amino acids: CASSQDPRGAYEQYF. CDR3 in DNA: TGTGCCAGCAGCCAAGATCCGCGGGGAGCCTACGAGCAGTACTTC.

This clonotype has more than one count but fewer than ten. The junction departs from the called germline gene at one end, perhaps through a read error. The J gene is TRBJ1-2, the V gene TRBV7-2; no definite D call. The CDR3 runs 13 residues. Looked up from germline, CDR1 is SGHTA and CDR2 is FQGNSA. CDR3 sequence reads: CASSSARKNGYTF. CDR3 sequence (DNA): TGTGCCAGCAGCTCAGCGCGGAAAAATGGCTATACCTTC.

This clonotype was recorded a few times. A junction end diverges from the germline sequence, so it may reflect a read error. This rearrangement joins TRBV7-2 to TRBJ2-3; the match to TRBD2 covers 9 bases. The CDR3 has 15 residues. Germline V CDR1 and CDR2: SGHTA, FQGNSA. The CDR3 sequence: CASGLVGLASDTQYF. CDR3 nucleotides: TGTGCCAGCGGCTTAGTTGGACTAGCGTCAGATACGCAGTATTTT.

With respect to this clonotype: One base away lies a much larger clone, so this may be a sequencing read error. The chain combines TRBV30 with TRBJ2-3, with D perhaps being TRBD1 or TRBD2 (6 bases each). This CDR3 has 16 amino acids. Trimming stripped 0 bases from V and 0 bases from J, with 13 bases between. CDR1 is GTSNPN, CDR2 SVGIG, per germline (reference sequence). This chain's CDR3 is CAWSVGGLASTDTQYF. CDR3 nucleotide sequence: TGTGCCTGGAGTGTAGGGGGACTGGCAAGCACAGATACGCAGTATTTT. Full variable domain (outside the CDR3, taken from reference TRBV30 and TRBJ2-3): SQTIHQWPATLVQPVGSPLSLECTVEGTSNPNLYWYRQAAGRGLQLLFYSVGIGQISSEVPQNLSASRPQDRQFILSSKKLLLSDSGFYLCAWSVGGLASTDTQYFGPGTRLTVL.

This clonotype was detected only a few times. A much more abundant neighbour one base away suggests this may be a read error. The chain joins TRBV6-2 or TRBV6-3 to TRBJ2-7; unclear D gene. Germline assignment: CDR1 MNHEY and CDR2 SVGEGT. Trimming left V 2 bases short and J 3 bases short, with 23 bases between. This CDR3 region has 18 residues. CDR3 loop: CASSYPSGQPGSRYEQYF. CDR3 coding DNA: TGTGCCAGCAGTTACCCGAGTGGGCAGCCGGGTAGCCGCTACGAGCAGTACTTC.

This sequence joins TRBV28 and TRBJ2-1, with TRBD2 matching over 9 bases. Germline V lookup: CDR1 MDHEN, CDR2 SYDVKM. The J segment lost 6 bases and the V segment lost 5 bases, leaving 11 bases of the junction unmatched. The CDR3 length is 16 residues. The CDR3 loop is CASSTRGGGAVNEQFF. CDR3 bases: TGTGCCAGCAGTACCCGTGGCGGGGGGGCGGTCAATGAGCAGTTCTTC.

Points on this clonotype: It may be a read error: a sequence one base away is much more abundant. The genes are TRBV20-1 and TRBJ1-1; maybe TRBD1 (5 bases). The CDR3 runs 15 residues. The ends were cut back, 5 bases at V and 7 bases at J, with 23 bases in the middle. Germline V gene sequence: CDR1 DFQATT, CDR2 SNEGSKA (reference sequence). CDR3 bases: TGCAGTGCTGCCCCCTCGGGGGTTCCAGAGGGTGAAGCTTTCTTT. Amino acids: CSAAPSGVPEGEAFF.

This clonotype was seen repeatedly, ten times or more. The chain employs TRBV18 and TRBJ1-3; tentatively, D is TRBD1 (6 bases). The CDR3 extends over 16 amino acids. V was pared by 4 bases and J by 0 bases, with 13 bases between. Germline-derived CDR1 and CDR2 are KGHSH and LQKENI. CDR3 bases: TGTGCCAGCTCACTGGACAGTGGGGACTCTGGAAACACCATATATTTT. Amino acid sequence: CASSLDSGDSGNTIYF.

The rearrangement uses TRBV6-5 and TRBJ2-3, with D tentatively TRBD1 (5 bases). CDR3 length equals 15 residues. Germline V gene sequence: CDR1 MNHEY, CDR2 SVGAGI. V was pared by 7 bases and J by 6 bases, with 20 bases between. The CDR3 protein is CASTYDLGNRDTQYF. CDR3 nucleotide sequence: TGTGCCAGCACCTACGATTTGGGTAACAGGGATACGCAGTATTTT.

In regard to this clonotype: This may be a read error: a much more frequent sequence differs by one nucleotide. The chain carries TRBV7-9 and TRBJ1-4; D may be TRBD1 (5 bases). The CDR3 covers 15 residues. The germline gives CDR1 SEHNR, CDR2 FQNEAQ (reference sequence). The CDR3 spells CASSLRAGAGERLFF. The CDR3 nucleotides are TGTGCCAGCAGCTTACGGGCCGGGGCAGGTGAAAGACTGTTTTTT.

The rearrangement links TRBV10-3 to TRBJ1-2, with no clear D. V dropped 7 bases and J dropped 6 bases, with 9 bases sitting between them. Looked up from germline, CDR1 is ENHRY and CDR2 is SYGVKD. This CDR3 contains 11 residues. The CDR3 is CAITAVDGYTF. In nucleotides, the CDR3 is TGTGCCATCACGGCGGTCGATGGCTACACCTTC.

This clonotype was counted ten times or more. At one end, the junction sequence differs from germline, possibly due to a read error. The gene calls are TRBV5-1 and TRBJ2-5; D is undetermined. The CDR3 runs to 14 residues. Germline V gives CDR1 SGHRS, CDR2 YFSETQ. The CDR3 nucleotides read TGTGCCAGCAGCTTAGGCCAGAACCAAGAGACCCAGTACTTC. Its protein is CASSLGQNQETQYF. The full variable domain, its missing parts supplied by reference TRBV5-1 and TRBJ2-5, is KAGVTQTPRYLIKTRGQQVTLSCSPISGHRSVSWYQQTPGQGLQFLFEYFSETQRNKGNFPGRFSGRQFSNSRSEMNVSTLELGDSALYLCASSLGQNQETQYFGPGTRLLVL.

At least ten counts were recorded for this clonotype. The chain has TRBV6-6 and TRBJ1-4, with 7 bases matching TRBD1. The CDR3 sequence is 14 residues long. Trimming took 8 bases from V and 4 from J; bases not matched to a gene: 7. Per germline, CDR1 MNHNY and CDR2 SVGAGI (reference sequence). CDR3 region: CASFNNRGNEKLFF. The CDR3 region has the DNA TGTGCCAGCTTCAACAACAGGGGTAATGAAAAACTGTTTTTT.

This clonotype was detected a few times. The chain has TRBV7-2 and TRBJ1-1; D gene ambiguous. This CDR3 has 14 residues. Germline loops: CDR1 SGHTA, CDR2 FQGNSA. The germline V and J ends were trimmed by 2 bases and 10 bases, with 17 bases remaining between them. The CDR3 loop is CASSLSPPVLRAFF. CDR3 bases: TGTGCCAGCAGCTTAAGCCCTCCGGTTCTGAGAGCTTTCTTT.